A single sample gave rise to the 10 T cell receptor beta chains below, sequenced in a study of metastatic and nonmetastatic thyroid tumors (dated by TCRdb to 2019 to 2021). Libraries were prepared through PCR. Reads for this sample came from an Illumina HiSeq 4000. TCRdb reworked the public reads: Q25 trimming with fastp, MiXCR clone assembly, productive beta chains retained. Recorded for this sample are under 15,000 clones; over 10% of them occurred a single time. Of the sample, over 25% falls within the top ten clones. None of the patients had been given any treatment before thyroid surgery. The source material was blood. The receptors originated from a female donor with papillary thyroid cancer or a benign thyroid nodule (not recorded which). Some clones in this sample may be carry-over from other donors' samples.

Worth noting for this clone: Given the absence of the conserved phenylalanine or tryptophan at the CDR3 end, a read error is likely. This chain joins TRBV2 and TRBJ2-3; D perhaps matches TRBD1 (5 bases). CDR1 is SNHLY and CDR2 is FYNNEI in the germline V gene. CDR3 length equals 16 residues. Trimming removed 5 bases from V and 4 bases from J, with 19 bases in between. CDR3 bases: TGTGCCAGCAGTAAACCCCGACAGTGGGCCCCAGATACGCAGTATTTA. Translating it yields CASSKPRQWAPDTQYL.

V and J are TRBV6-1 and TRBJ2-7, with D perhaps matching TRBD2 (5 bases). The CDR3 has 16 residues. V was trimmed by 3 bases and J by 2 bases, leaving 17 bases between them. Germline CDR1 and CDR2: MNHNS and SASEGT. CDR3 protein: CASSDASSSGAYEQYF. CDR3 in DNA: TGTGCCAGCAGTGACGCTTCATCCAGCGGTGCCTACGAGCAGTACTTC.

This clone was observed at least ten times. This rearrangement joins TRBV29-1 to TRBJ2-7, with D perhaps matching TRBD1 (6 bases). V lost 6 bases to trimming and J lost 0 bases, with 9 bases between them. The CDR3 has 12 residues. The germline V gene encodes CDR1 SQVTM and CDR2 ANQGSEA. The CDR3 DNA is TGCAGCGTCCGGGACACCTCCTACGAGCAGTACTTC. This gives the protein CSVRDTSYEQYF.

This clone showed up many times. The chain recombines TRBV4-2 with TRBJ2-1, with 7 bases aligning to TRBD1. V trimming: 4 bases; J trimming: 2 bases; junction bases outside the gene matches: 8. The CDR3 length is 16 residues. The germline CDR1 and CDR2 sequences are LGHNA and YNFKEQ. The CDR3 nucleotides read TGTGCCAGCAGCCTCCTTCAGGGGGATACCTACAATGAGCAGTTCTTC. This codes for CASSLLQGDTYNEQFF.

This clone was observed at least ten times. Different DNA sequences within this sample yield the same CDR3. The genes are TRBV6-7 and TRBJ2-3; D is perhaps TRBD1 or TRBD2 (5 bases each). TRBV6-7 has ORF status, its function being uncertain. V was cut by 6 bases and J by 2 bases, with 24 bases left in between. This CDR3 is 18 amino acids long. This CDR3 is CASRHRPGRQHHTDTQYF. The CDR3 nucleotides are TGTGCCAGCAGGCACAGGCCGGGGCGCCAACACCACACAGATACGCAGTATTTT.

This chain joins TRBV6-1 and TRBJ2-7; 12 bases align to TRBD2. J was trimmed by 0 bases and V by 6 bases; bases with no gene match: 6. Per germline, CDR1 MNHNS and CDR2 SASEGT. The CDR3 spans 16 residues. CDR3 sequence reads: CASRSGTSGYSYEQYF. The DNA for the CDR3 is TGTGCCAGCAGATCCGGGACTAGCGGGTACTCCTACGAGCAGTACTTC.

This clone was seen many times. The same CDR3 can be traced to other DNA sequences in this sample. The genes are TRBV20-1 and TRBJ1-1; 9 bases align to TRBD1. The CDR3 covers 13 residues. CDR1 and CDR2 from the germline V gene are DFQATT and SNEGSKA (reference sequence). Germline trimming cut 5 bases from V and 1 base from J; bases unmatched to any gene: 2. The CDR3 DNA is TGCAGTGCTCCGGACAGGGGGAACACTGAAGCTTTCTTT. This translates into CSAPDRGNTEAFF.

This clone was detected only a few times. It may be a read error: a sequence one base away is much more abundant. Because the CDR3 is missing its conserved closing phenylalanine or tryptophan, this is likely a read error. The J gene is TRBJ2-1, the V gene TRBV20-1, with 14 bases that match TRBD2. The CDR3 spans 14 residues. Germline lookup yields CDR1 DFQATT and CDR2 SNEGSKA (reference sequence). The V segment lost 2 bases and the J segment 9 bases; nucleotides outside the gene matches: 3. The CDR3 DNA reads as TGCAGTGCTAGACCGACTAGCGGGGGGGGTGAGCAGTTCCTC. This gives the protein CSARPTSGGGEQFL.

The sample holds many counts of this clone. The chain has TRBV20-1 and TRBJ2-1; 7 positions agree with TRBD1. The CDR3 totals 15 residues. Unmatched junction bases numbered 11, after V lost 6 bases and J lost 3 bases. Germline V CDR1 and CDR2: DFQATT, SNEGSKA (reference sequence). CDR3 region: CSAPPTGIYYNEQFF. The CDR3 nucleotides read TGCAGTGCACCCCCGACAGGGATTTACTACAATGAGCAGTTCTTC.

The rearrangement links TRBV11-1 to TRBJ2-1; TRBD2 matches 11 bases. V was pared by 6 bases and J by 0 bases, with 7 bases of the junction left unmatched. The CDR3 consists of 17 residues. In germline, CDR1 is SGHAT, CDR2 FQDESV (reference sequence). The CDR3 DNA reads as TGTGCCAGCAGTCCGACTAGCGGGGTTACCTCCTACAATGAGCAGTTCTTC. Encoded protein: CASSPTSGVTSYNEQFF.